This T cell receptor beta chain was captured in a study of early T cells in non-severe SARS-CoV-2 infection. In TCRdb, the 5' RACE reads were re-called with MiXCR into one record per CDR3 protein. The data hold 30,000 to 40,000 distinct CDR3 sequences, with less than 8.5% observed a single time. This CDR3 has 15 residues. In germline, CDR1 is MNHEY, CDR2 SVGEGT. The ends lost 0 bases at V and 4 bases at J; junction bases unmatched: 2. This TCR came from an adult who was a healthcare worker with PCR-confirmed SARS-CoV-2 infection or an uninfected control (not recorded which). The chain employs TRBV6-2 or TRBV6-3 and TRBJ2-1, with 8 bases lining up with TRBD1. Specimen: whole blood, collected at baseline. The CDR3 reads CASSYSDREYNEQFF. CDR3 nucleotide sequence: TGTGCCAGCAGTTACTCGGACAGGGAGTACAATGAGCAGTTCTTC.